The 6 T cell receptor beta chains given below trace back to one sample, sequenced in a study of T-cell memory formation after mild COVID-19. MiXCR, applied by TCRdb to the 5' RACE reads, yields one record per CDR3 protein. Of 150,000 to 200,000 distinct CDR3 sequences listed, over 20% are singletons. The sequencing input was PBMCs or a T cell subset sorted from them (not recorded which). Receptor source: an adult woman who had mild COVID-19 (a few samples of this study predate the infection). Cell type and time point are not known.

This sequence joins TRBV7-3 and TRBJ1-1; a weak D match, TRBD1 (5 bases). Germline CDR1 and CDR2: SGHTA and FQGTGA. Deletions cut 3 bases from V and 6 bases from J, with 14 bases between. There are 14 residues in the CDR3. The CDR3 coding sequence is TGTGCCAGCAGCTTGGGAGGGGAAGGGGCTGAAGCTTTCTTT. Translating gives CASSLGGEGAEAFF.

The genes are TRBV6-2 or TRBV6-3 and TRBJ2-1; D not certain. The CDR3 extends over 13 amino acids. The germline CDR1 and CDR2 sequences are MNHEY and SVGEGT. The ends were cut back, 5 bases at V and 10 bases at J, with 15 bases in the middle. The CDR3 sequence is CASSPSEVEEQFF. DNA for the CDR3: TGTGCCAGCAGTCCCTCAGAAGTAGAGGAGCAGTTCTTC.

This clonotype was observed a handful of times. The rearrangement links TRBV2 to TRBJ2-1; the D is unclear. Per germline, CDR1 SNHLY and CDR2 FYNNEI. This CDR3 has 12 amino acids. V lost 4 bases, J lost 5 bases, and 6 bases lay in between. CDR3 residues: CASSVGNNEQFF. The CDR3 coding sequence is TGTGCCAGCAGTGTCGGCAACAATGAGCAGTTCTTC.

Only a few counts were recorded for this clonotype. V usage is TRBV20-1 and J usage is TRBJ2-7, with 9 bases aligning to TRBD2. Germline-derived CDR1 and CDR2 are DFQATT and SNEGSKA (reference sequence). After removal of 5 bases from V and 0 bases from J, the junction contained 8 bases not matched to a gene. The CDR3 loop spans 15 amino acids. The CDR3 protein is CSALAGPKFSYEQYF. CDR3 sequence (DNA): TGCAGTGCTCTAGCGGGACCCAAGTTCTCCTACGAGCAGTACTTC.

V and J are TRBV13 and TRBJ1-2, with D maybe TRBD1 (5 bases). The CDR3 runs 17 residues. Trimming removed 5 bases at V and 0 bases at J, with 19 bases between. The germline V gene encodes CDR1 PRHDT and CDR2 FYEKMQ (reference sequence). The CDR3 DNA is TGTGCCAGCAGCCAACGGGGCAGGGAGGCCGCTAACTATGGCTACACCTTC. It yields the protein CASSQRGREAANYGYTF.

This clonotype was observed a few times. The rearrangement joins TRBV2 to TRBJ2-7, with 7 positions matching TRBD1. After removal of 10 bases from V and 1 base from J, the junction contained 4 bases not matched to a gene. Germline V gene lookup returns CDR1 SNHLY and CDR2 FYNNEI. The CDR3 totals 12 residues. The CDR3 is CATQGESYEQYF. The CDR3 DNA sequence: TGTGCCACCCAGGGGGAGTCCTACGAGCAGTACTTC.